This TCR beta chain was identified in a study of beta chain features in type 1 diabetes (dated 2018 in TCRdb). Regarding the study in general: Mean age, gender distribution, total cell number and subset yield did not differ between patients and healthy donors. A total of 107,917,701 sorted cells were examined across all samples, and the number of cells per subset was strongly correlated with RNA yield. The study compared TCRB repertoires of sorted circulating CD4+ T cell subsets between recently diagnosed type 1 diabetes patients and matched healthy donors. Regulatory and stem cell-like memory subsets were obtained from only 8 patients and roughly 8 healthy donors, while naive and central memory subsets were obtained from all 30 or so donors. Results and caveats for the whole study, not just this receptor: HLA sub-analyses involved small numbers of individuals, so any influence of HLA type on TCRB rearrangement remained unresolved. A moderate but significant shortening of TCRB CDR3 length was observed in type 1 diabetes patients in all four CD4+ subsets. Shorter templates might be favored by PCR, yet because patient and control samples were amplified and corrected together, any such skew would affect both groups equally. Because cDNA was sequenced instead of genomic DNA, highly expressing activated cells could be over-represented, though the groups showed no difference in activation or CD3 levels. Fewer insertions and more nucleotide deletions at VDJ recombination sites were observed in patients with type 1 diabetes, implying thymic rearrangement abnormalities. The naive, central memory and regulatory TCRB repertoires appeared to resemble one another more closely among patients than among healthy donors.

The entire amount of isolated RNA was reverse transcribed using the High Capacity cDNA Reverse Transcription Kit, so the sequenced TCRB transcripts were expressed ones. For stem cell-like memory T cell samples, survey-depth immunoSEQ sequencing was used, averaging around 1 million total reads per sample. Sorted cells were lysed in RLT buffer, and RNA was extracted using DNase-treated RNeasy Micro or Mini kits according to cell number. To prevent cross-contamination, every cell subset was processed on its own, while patient and healthy donor samples were processed together. The immunoSEQ multiplex PCR was used to amplify TCRB sequences from cDNA, generating 87-bp fragments that spanned the CDR3 region. Amplicons were sequenced on the Illumina HiSeq platform. The study's processing was this. PCR bias was computationally corrected using synthetic template baselines, reads within Hamming distance 2 were collapsed, and singletons that could not be merged were discarded. Reads were aligned against IMGT to assign V, D and J genes, CDR3 length and insertions or deletions at six rearrangement sites. Clonotype counts were normalized to sorted cell number within each subset before computing true diversity and Gini coefficients with the tcR R package. The overlap coefficient, calculated on TCRB nucleotide sequences, was used to quantify repertoire sharing. The table was pulled from immuneACCESS by TCRdb, which kept in-frame rearrangements only. Such tables lose some clones; where checked, under half of the loss comes from unresolved V genes, and the rest has no known cause. That table is the source of V, J and clone size, and D and trimming were worked out from the DNA. In all, the sample holds over 100,000 clones, and around 40% of those were seen once. The top ten clones comprise about 0.07% of the sample.

The CDR3, from cysteine to phenylalanine, totals 14 residues. Only the CDR3 part of the read is kept: 42 bases, read in frame from the first base. From the germline V gene, CDR1 is SGHRS and CDR2 is YFSETQ. A single peripheral blood draw of 90 to 150 mL on average was collected from each donor into heparinised tubes. A BD FACSAria II was used to sort naive, central memory, regulatory and stem cell-like memory CD4+ T cells with a panel that included CD45RO, CCR7, CD25, CD127, CD95 and CD27. Every sorted population had a purity above 95%. PBMCs were isolated right away by Lymphoprep density gradient centrifugation and were stained directly, without culture. So that batch effects would be minimized, each experiment stained and sorted samples in pairs, pairing one healthy donor with one patient. As concerns this clone: Its target antigen remains unknown. One end of the junction varies from germline; a read error may be responsible. The sample has other DNA sequences that encode this CDR3 too.

The sequence joins TRBV5-1 to TRBJ2-1; the D gene remains uncertain. Specimen: stem cell memory CD4+ T cells from blood. In light of the paper, this sample's cell subset or site label describes: stem cell-like memory CD4+ T cells. This clonotype was sampled from a woman between 18 and 29 years old in good health. The CDR3 here reads CASSLDTTYNEQFF. Here is the DNA: TGCGCCAGCAGCTTGGACACCACGTACAATGAACAGTTCTTC.